The 32 T cell receptor beta chains below all came from one sample that was sequenced in a study of OX40 agonist ivuxolimab in advanced cancers. The method was immunoSEQ multiplex PCR; TCRdb's version includes in-frame clones alone and lacks a portion of them. The sample contains over 65,000 clones, about 90% of which appear only once. The sample here was CD4+ or CD8+ T cells sorted from blood, taken in a trial of the OX40 agonist ivuxolimab. The receptors come from an adult with an advanced solid tumor such as melanoma, head and neck, liver or kidney cancer.

J is TRBJ2-3 and V is TRBV28, with D perhaps given as TRBD1 or TRBD2 (5 bases each). The CDR3 runs to 11 residues. Germline assignment: CDR1 MDHEN and CDR2 SYDVKM. With 8 bases removed from V and 2 bases from J, the gap between germline ends came to 5 bases. CDR3 DNA sequence: TGTGCCAGCGGGACCACAGATACGCAGTATTTT. Translating it yields CASGTTDTQYF.

The chain has TRBV9 and TRBJ2-7, with 11 bases lining up with TRBD2. The junction had 5 bases not matched to a gene; V was cut back by 0 bases and J by 3 bases. The CDR3 is made up of 16 amino acids. Germline V lookup: CDR1 SGDLS, CDR2 YYNGEE. DNA of the CDR3: TGTGCCAGCAGCGTAGTCACTAGCGGGAGCGTCTACGAGCAGTACTTC. Protein: CASSVVTSGSVYEQYF.

The rearrangement joins TRBV9 to TRBJ2-3, with D maybe TRBD1 (6 bases). Germline-derived CDR1 and CDR2 are SGDLS and YYNGEE. CDR3 size: 15 residues. Trimming shortened V by 2 bases and J by 1 base, and 11 bases separated the two germline ends. The CDR3 region is CASSVTGHRTDTQYF. In DNA, the CDR3 is TGTGCCAGCAGCGTCACGGGACACCGCACAGATACGCAGTATTTT.

V usage is TRBV5-6 and J usage is TRBJ2-4, with 7 bases aligning to TRBD1. Germline-derived CDR1 and CDR2 are SGHDT and YYEEEE. This CDR3 contains 13 residues. V was clipped by 4 bases and J by 6 bases; unmatched bases: 4. CDR3 in amino acids: CASSPGTVNIQYF. CDR3 in DNA: TGTGCCAGCAGCCCGGGGACAGTAAACATTCAGTACTTC.

V and J are TRBV11-2 and TRBJ2-3, with 9 bases lining up with TRBD1. Germline-derived CDR1 and CDR2 are SGHAT and FQNNGV. V lost 4 bases, J lost 9 bases, and 5 bases stayed unmatched. The CDR3 length is 13 residues. DNA for the CDR3: TGTGCCAGCAGCTCGTTGGGGACAGGGACGCAGTATTTT. Protein product: CASSSLGTGTQYF.

This chain uses TRBV19 with TRBJ2-1, with D unresolved. The V and J ends lost 3 bases and 12 bases respectively, with 15 bases between them. Germline-derived CDR1 and CDR2 are LNHDA and SQIVND (reference sequence). The CDR3 is 13 residues long. The CDR3 here is CASSIVGHTPQFF. DNA of the CDR3: TGTGCCAGTAGTATCGTGGGCCACACCCCGCAGTTCTTC.

The CDR3 nucleotides are TGTGCCAGCAGCGAGACAGCGAACACTGAAGCTTTCTTT. Its translation is CASSETANTEAFF. V usage is TRBV6-1 and J usage is TRBJ1-1; D might be TRBD1 (5 bases). Trimming removed 6 bases from V and 1 base from J, with 9 bases in between. CDR1 and CDR2 from the germline V gene are MNHNS and SASEGT. This CDR3 is built from 13 residues.

The rearrangement uses TRBV11-3 and TRBJ1-2; D uncertain. V was pared by 1 base and J by 1 base, with 10 bases between. The CDR3 totals 15 residues. Germline V gene data show CDR1 as SGHNT and CDR2 as YENEEA. CDR3 bases: TGTGCCAGCAGCTTAGGGGGTCTGGATAACTATGGCTACACCTTC. Its translation is CASSLGGLDNYGYTF. The whole variable domain, remainder taken from reference TRBV11-3 and TRBJ1-2, is EAGVVQSPRYKIIEKKQPVAFWCNPISGHNTLYWYLQNLGQGPELLIRYENEEAVDDSQLPKDRFSAERLKGVDSTLKIQPAELGDSAVYLCASSLGGLDNYGYTFGSGTRLTVV.

This clone occurred once. The chain carries TRBV14 and TRBJ2-5; tentatively, D is TRBD2 (6 bases). The CDR3 contains 17 residues. V was cut by 1 base and J by 4 bases, with 19 bases left in between. Germline V gene data show CDR1 as SGHDN and CDR2 as FVKESK. In DNA form, the CDR3 reads TGTGCCAGCAGCCAAGTCCGACGACTAGACCATTCAGAGACCCAGTACTTC. As protein: CASSQVRRLDHSETQYF.

V usage is TRBV30 and J usage is TRBJ1-6; D perhaps matches TRBD1 (5 bases). The CDR3 loop spans 13 amino acids. Trimming left V 4 bases short and J 10 bases short, with 14 bases between. Germline CDR1 is GTSNPN and CDR2 is SVGIG (reference sequence). CDR3 region: CAWTAGTGSPLHF. In DNA form, the CDR3 reads TGTGCCTGGACTGCCGGGACTGGATCACCCCTCCACTTT.

The J gene is TRBJ1-5, the V gene TRBV4-3, with D perhaps TRBD1 (5 bases). V lost 7 bases and J 1 base, leaving 14 bases between the germline ends. CDR3 length: 15 amino acids. CDR1 is LGHNA, CDR2 YSLEER, per germline. CDR3 in DNA: TGCGCCAGCAAACAGGAAACTGGGAGCAATCAGCCCCAGCATTTT. It translates to CASKQETGSNQPQHF.

The rearrangement links TRBV6-1 to TRBJ2-1, with 14 bases aligning to TRBD2. V lost 10 bases and J lost 7; bases outside the gene matches: 6. Germline V gene data show CDR1 as MNHNS and CDR2 as SASEGT. The CDR3 length is 14 residues. CDR3 region: CATSTSGRGNEQFF. CDR3 coding DNA: TGTGCCACCTCGACTAGCGGGAGGGGTAATGAGCAGTTCTTC.

This clone was observed a single time. The CDR3 protein is CASSLIHGSSYEQYF. The DNA of the CDR3 is TGTGCCAGCAGCTTGATTCACGGAAGCTCCTACGAGCAGTACTTC. This sequence joins TRBV5-6 and TRBJ2-7; D uncertain. Germline V gene data show CDR1 as SGHDT and CDR2 as YYEEEE. This CDR3 is built from 15 residues. V was clipped by 1 base and J by 0 bases, with 11 bases between them.

CDR3 residues: CASSRTSGTTGELFF. The CDR3 DNA reads as TGTGCCAGCAGTAGGACTAGCGGGACCACCGGGGAGCTGTTTTTT. The chain uses TRBV28 and TRBJ2-2, with 12 bases aligning to TRBD2. This CDR3 contains 15 residues. J was trimmed by 4 bases and V by 5 bases; bases with no gene match: 2. The V gene's germline CDR1 is MDHEN and CDR2 SYDVKM.

The chain links TRBV29-1 to TRBJ1-1, with D perhaps TRBD1 (6 bases). The V end lost 3 bases, the J end lost 5 bases, and 16 bases lay between the germline ends. The CDR3 length is 14 residues. CDR1 SQVTM and CDR2 ANQGSEA come from the germline V gene. CDR3 sequence (DNA): TGCAGCGTTGACCGAAATACAGGGAGAACTGAAGCTTTCTTT. Amino acid sequence: CSVDRNTGRTEAFF.

This chain connects TRBV6-5 to TRBJ1-2; D gene uncertain. The CDR3 length is 14 residues. The germline V gene has CDR1 MNHEY and CDR2 SVGAGI. Trimming pared 0 bases from V and 5 bases from J, leaving 10 bases between. CDR3 amino acids: CASSYSGIGYGYTF. The DNA for the CDR3 is TGTGCCAGCAGTTACTCCGGAATCGGTTATGGCTACACCTTC.

This clone came up a few times. The chain recombines TRBV28 with TRBJ2-5; D could derive from TRBD1 or TRBD2 (5 bases each). The CDR3 consists of 15 residues. Trimming stripped 5 bases from V and 3 bases from J, with 16 bases between. The germline V gene encodes CDR1 MDHEN and CDR2 SYDVKM. This CDR3 reads CASSLSGTVEETQYF. The CDR3 DNA reads TGTGCCAGCAGTCTCTCCGGGACGGTGGAAGAGACCCAGTACTTC. Full variable domain (missing parts from reference TRBV28 and TRBJ2-5): DVKVTQSSRYLVKRTGEKVFLECVQDMDHENMFWYRQDPGLGLRLIYFSYDVKMKEKGDIPEGYSVSREKKERFSLILESASTNQTSMYLCASSLSGTVEETQYFGPGTRLLVL.

The chain is built from TRBV6-6 and TRBJ2-1; 11 bases agree with TRBD1. After removal of 6 bases from V and 6 bases from J, the junction contained 4 bases not matched to a gene. CDR1 MNHNY and CDR2 SVGAGI come from the germline V gene (reference sequence). This CDR3 comprises 14 residues. CDR3 in DNA: TGTGCCAGCAGCGGACAGGGGGCGATCAATGAGCAGTTCTTC. Protein sequence: CASSGQGAINEQFF.

The chain has TRBV19 and TRBJ1-5; 9 nucleotides line up with TRBD1. Germline lookup yields CDR1 LNHDA and CDR2 SQIVND (reference sequence). Trimming removed 2 bases from V and 7 bases from J; junction bases left unmatched: 12. The CDR3 contains 17 residues. The DNA of the CDR3 is TGTGCCAGTAGTATACTTAGGGGACAGGGAGTAGAGCAGCCCCAGCATTTT. Translated: CASSILRGQGVEQPQHF.

The sample holds one count of this clone. The chain recombines TRBV6-5 with TRBJ1-1; 7 nucleotides agree with TRBD1. The junction had 9 bases not matched to a gene; V was cut back by 6 bases and J by 2 bases. Germline lookup yields CDR1 MNHEY and CDR2 SVGAGI. The CDR3 consists of 15 residues. The CDR3 spells CASSRSGTANTEAFF. The DNA for the CDR3 is TGTGCCAGCAGCCGAAGCGGGACAGCCAACACTGAAGCTTTCTTT.

The V call is TRBV14, the J call TRBJ2-3, with D possibly matching TRBD2 (5 bases). The CDR3 is 15 residues long. Looked up from germline, CDR1 is SGHDN and CDR2 is FVKESK. The ends were cut back, 0 bases at V and 5 bases at J, with 12 bases in the middle. The CDR3 DNA follows: TGTGCCAGCAGCCAAGAACAGAGGGTTGTAGATACGCAGTATTTT. Translating gives CASSQEQRVVDTQYF.

J is TRBJ2-3 and V is TRBV25-1, with 11 bases matching TRBD2. The CDR3 extends over 18 amino acids. Trimming at V came to 5 bases and at J to 0 bases, leaving 10 bases not matched to a gene. Germline V CDR1 and CDR2: MGHDK, SYGVNS. Written as DNA, the CDR3 is TGTGCCAGCAGTCCACCCCCGGGACTAGCGGAAAGCACAGATACGCAGTATTTT. It specifies CASSPPPGLAESTDTQYF.

The genes are TRBV2 and TRBJ1-6; 10 bases are shared with TRBD1. CDR1 SNHLY and CDR2 FYNNEI come from the germline V gene. Trimming cost V 6 bases and J 12 bases; bases outside gene matches: 11. The length of the CDR3 is 15 residues. For the CDR3, the DNA is TGTGCCAGCAGCCGACTGGACAGGGGGGCTGAACCCCTCCACTTT. Its protein is CASSRLDRGAEPLHF.

V usage is TRBV27 and J usage is TRBJ2-5, with D possibly TRBD1 on 5 matching bases. The CDR3 sequence is 17 residues long. The germline V gene has CDR1 MNHEY and CDR2 SMNVEV (reference sequence). V was pared by 10 bases and J by 2 bases, with 26 bases between. The CDR3 nucleotides read TGTGCCATCCCCCCTATGCTGTTGGGGCCCCCGCAAGAGACCCAGTACTTC. It codes for CAIPPMLLGPPQETQYF.

The V gene is TRBV5-1, the J gene TRBJ1-2, with D uncertain. V was clipped by 5 bases and J by 4 bases, with 15 bases between them. This CDR3 has 14 residues. The germline V gene encodes CDR1 SGHRS and CDR2 YFSETQ. The CDR3 region has the DNA TGCGCCAGCAGACCTCCGGGAAACCGCTATGGCTACACCTTC. Protein sequence: CASRPPGNRYGYTF.

This clone was detected only once. This chain connects TRBV7-2 to TRBJ2-5; 11 bases are shared with TRBD2. The CDR3 is 14 amino acids. The V segment lost 5 bases and the J segment 4 bases; nucleotides outside the gene matches: 3. Per germline, CDR1 SGHTA and CDR2 FQGNSA. CDR3 region: CASSTGLAVETQYF. CDR3 nucleotide sequence: TGTGCCAGCAGCACGGGACTAGCGGTAGAGACCCAGTACTTC.

On this clone: A junction end diverges from the germline sequence, so it may reflect a read error. This chain connects TRBV11-1 to TRBJ1-3; D remains unclear. The CDR3 is made up of 12 amino acids. Looked up from germline, CDR1 is SGHAT and CDR2 is FQDESV (reference sequence). CDR3 residues: CASSDAGTTIYF. The DNA for the CDR3 is TGTGCCAGCAGCGACGCGGGAACCACCATATATTTT.

V gene TRBV18 combines with J gene TRBJ2-2; no clear D. Deletions cut 2 bases from V and 6 bases from J, with 7 bases between. The CDR3 is 13 residues long. The germline V gene has CDR1 KGHSH and CDR2 LQKENI. CDR3 coding DNA: TGTGCCAGCTCACCAGGCGCTTCCGGGGAGCTGTTTTTT. Translating gives CASSPGASGELFF. Complete variable domain (other parts from reference TRBV18 and TRBJ2-2): NAGVMQNPRHLVRRRGQEARLRCSPMKGHSHVYWYRQLPEEGLKFMVYLQKENIIDESGMPKERFSAEFPKEGPSILRIQQVVRGDSAAYFCASSPGASGELFFGEGSRLTVL.

The J gene is TRBJ2-3, the V gene TRBV6-4; 7 nucleotides align to TRBD2. Looked up from germline, CDR1 is MRHNA and CDR2 is SNTAGT. The CDR3 totals 14 residues. With 5 bases clipped from V and 6 bases from J, the junction kept 8 bases outside the gene matches. The CDR3 protein is CASSPTGGPDTQYF. CDR3 bases: TGTGCCAGCAGTCCAACGGGAGGCCCCGATACGCAGTATTTT.

This chain links TRBV5-4 with TRBJ2-1, with 7 bases that match TRBD2. The V gene end was trimmed by 3 bases and the J gene end by 7 bases; junction bases not matched to a gene: 13. The length of the CDR3 is 16 residues. The germline V gene has CDR1 SGHNT and CDR2 YYREEE (reference sequence). Written as DNA, the CDR3 is TGTGCCAGCAGCTCAAAACTGAGACTAGCTCCTAATGAGCAGTTCTTC. It specifies CASSSKLRLAPNEQFF.

This sequence joins TRBV4-3 and TRBJ2-7; TRBD2 matches at 7 bases. V was clipped by 0 bases and J by 0 bases; unmatched bases: 2. The CDR3 is 15 amino acids. Germline values: CDR1 LGHNA, CDR2 YSLEER. CDR3 bases: TGCGCCAGCAGCCAAGATTCTAGCGGCTCCTACGAGCAGTACTTC. It translates to CASSQDSSGSYEQYF.

The chain employs TRBV25-1 and TRBJ1-1; no clear D gene. Trimming took 5 bases from V and 4 from J, leaving 14 bases between them. This CDR3 region has 14 residues. From germline, CDR1 is MGHDK and CDR2 SYGVNS. In DNA form, the CDR3 reads TGTGCCAGCAGTACCCGGGCCGGAGGCACTGAAGCTTTCTTT. It translates to CASSTRAGGTEAFF.